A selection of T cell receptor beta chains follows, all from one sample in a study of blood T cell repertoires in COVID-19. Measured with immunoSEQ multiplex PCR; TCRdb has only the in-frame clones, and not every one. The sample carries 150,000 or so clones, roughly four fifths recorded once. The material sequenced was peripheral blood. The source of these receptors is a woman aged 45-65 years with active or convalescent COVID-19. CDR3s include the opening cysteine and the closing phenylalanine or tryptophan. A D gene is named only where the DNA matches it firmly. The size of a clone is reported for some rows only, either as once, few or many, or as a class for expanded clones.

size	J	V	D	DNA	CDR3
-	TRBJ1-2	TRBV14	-	TGTGCCAGCAGCCAAGTAGGGGTTAACTATGGCTACACCTTC	CASSQVGVNYGYTF
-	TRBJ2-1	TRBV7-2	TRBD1	TGTGCCAGCAGCTTAATGAGGACAGGGGGCAAAGGGAGATACAATGAGCAGTTCTTC	CASSLMRTGGKGRYNEQFF
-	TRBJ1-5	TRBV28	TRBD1	TGTGCCAGCAGTTTTTTGCGGACAGGGAATCAGCCCCAGCATTTT	CASSFLRTGNQPQHF
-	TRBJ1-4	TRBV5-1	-	TGCGCCAGCAGCTTGTCGGCAGGGTGGGATGAAAAACTGTTTTTT	CASSLSAGWDEKLFF
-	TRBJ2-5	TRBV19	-	TGTGCCAGTAGTATGGCCAGGGAAGAGACCCAGTACTTC	CASSMAREETQYF
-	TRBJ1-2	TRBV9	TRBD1	TGTGCCAGCAGCCCAAGTGGGACAGGGGCAACTAACTATGGCTACACCTTC	CASSPSGTGATNYGYTF
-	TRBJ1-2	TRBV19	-	TGTGCCAGTAGATGGGACAAGGGGACCTATGGCTACACCTTC	CASRWDKGTYGYTF
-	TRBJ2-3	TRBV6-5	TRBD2	TGTGCCAGCAGTTCCCGTCGGGGGGTCACAGATACGCAGTATTTT	CASSSRRGVTDTQYF
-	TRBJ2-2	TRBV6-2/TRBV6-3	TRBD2	TGTGCCAGCAGCCTCCAGACTAGCGCCCGCAGGGCCGGGGAGCTGTTTTTT	CASSLQTSARRAGELFF
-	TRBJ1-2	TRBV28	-	TGTGCCAGCACTCTAAGACTGACCTATGGCTACACCTTC	CASTLRLTYGYTF
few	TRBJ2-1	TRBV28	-	TGTGCCAGCCGGGGGTCCCTAATTGGAAATGAGCAGTTCTTC	CASRGSLIGNEQFF
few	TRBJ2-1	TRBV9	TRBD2	TGTGCCAGCAGCGGCGGCTCGGGGGGGACTAACAATGAGCAGTTCTTC	CASSGGSGGTNNEQFF
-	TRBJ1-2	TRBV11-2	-	TGTACCAGCAGCTTAAATCAGGGGAACTATGGCTACACCTTC	CTSSLNQGNYGYTF
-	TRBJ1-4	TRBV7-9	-	TGTGCCAGCAGCGGGGAGGGAGAAAAACTGTTTTTT	CASSGEGEKLFF
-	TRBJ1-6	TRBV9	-	TGTGCCAGCAGCCCCCAGGAGGGCAATTCACCCCTCCACTTT	CASSPQEGNSPLHF
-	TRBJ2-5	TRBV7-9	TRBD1	TGTGCCAGCAGCTCCTGGACAGGGGAGGAGACCCAGTACTTC	CASSSWTGEETQYF